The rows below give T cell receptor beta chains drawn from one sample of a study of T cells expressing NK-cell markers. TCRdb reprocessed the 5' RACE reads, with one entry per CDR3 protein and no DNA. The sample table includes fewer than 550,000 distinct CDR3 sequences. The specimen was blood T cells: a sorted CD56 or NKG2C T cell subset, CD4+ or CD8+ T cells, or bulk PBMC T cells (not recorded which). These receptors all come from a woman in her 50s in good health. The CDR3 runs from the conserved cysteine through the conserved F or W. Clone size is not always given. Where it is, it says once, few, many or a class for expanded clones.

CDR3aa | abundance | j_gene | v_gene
CSARRPGTVNTGELFF | - | TRBJ2-2 | TRBV20-1
CASSPGTVSNQPQHF | - | TRBJ1-5 | TRBV12-3/TRBV12-4
CATSNGTSGRAADTQYF | - | TRBJ2-3 | TRBV24-1
CASSGTYNEQFF | - | TRBJ2-1 | TRBV2
CAIRPSFVETSDQETQYF | - | TRBJ2-5 | TRBV10-3
CASRRAGGGNEQFF | - | TRBJ2-1 | TRBV7-2
CSVEDLTGGATDTQYF | - | TRBJ2-3 | TRBV29-1
CASTGGNEQFF | - | TRBJ2-1 | TRBV2
CSARAGAEITDTQYF | - | TRBJ2-3 | TRBV20-1
CASSQVSGFEQFF | - | TRBJ2-1 | TRBV4-1
CSVEVTDRPYEQYF | - | TRBJ2-7 | TRBV29-1
CASTRDRTSYGELFF | - | TRBJ2-2 | TRBV7-9
CASSLSQSSYNEQFF | - | TRBJ2-1 | TRBV11-2
CATSSKRGLAGPYNEQFF | - | TRBJ2-1 | TRBV15
CASKTSGSFGNEQFF | - | TRBJ2-1 | TRBV27
CASSLEGGQNEKLFF | - | TRBJ1-4 | TRBV11-3
CASSFQQGNGANVLTF | - | TRBJ2-6 | TRBV5-1
CASGLSFNTEAFF | - | TRBJ1-1 | TRBV12-5
CASSESVTGGSPNTLDTQYF | - | TRBJ2-3 | TRBV2
CASSVDLGTSTKEETQYF | - | TRBJ2-5 | TRBV9
CASSETSGANTGELFF | - | TRBJ2-2 | TRBV25-1
CASNGNEKLFF | - | TRBJ1-4 | TRBV28
CASSLTMGGNIQYF | - | TRBJ2-4 | TRBV12-3/TRBV12-4
CASSLEGRNGYTF | - | TRBJ1-2 | TRBV7-3
CASSVRDENQPQHF | - | TRBJ1-5 | TRBV12-3/TRBV12-4
CASSQSERNTEAFF | - | TRBJ1-1 | TRBV3-1
CATSDTRGARNQPQHF | - | TRBJ1-5 | TRBV24-1
CASSQVGGHVGNEQFF | medium-sized | TRBJ2-1 | TRBV7-2